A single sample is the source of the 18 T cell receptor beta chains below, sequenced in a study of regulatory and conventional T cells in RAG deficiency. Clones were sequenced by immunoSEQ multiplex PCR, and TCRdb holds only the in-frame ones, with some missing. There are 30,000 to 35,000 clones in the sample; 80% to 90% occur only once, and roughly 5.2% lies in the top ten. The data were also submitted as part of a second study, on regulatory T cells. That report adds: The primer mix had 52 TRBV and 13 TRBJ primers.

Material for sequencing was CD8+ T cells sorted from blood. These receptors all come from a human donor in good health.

The CDR3 DNA sequence: TGTGCCAGCTCACCATATTTGCAGGAACAAGAGACCCAGTACTTC. Translating gives CASSPYLQEQETQYF. V is TRBV18 and J is TRBJ2-5; D gene ambiguous. Trimming shortened V by 2 bases and J by 2 bases, and 12 bases separated the two germline ends. CDR3 size: 15 residues. The germline CDR1 and CDR2 sequences are KGHSH and LQKENI. Combining the CDR3 with reference TRBV18 and TRBJ2-5 gives the whole variable domain NAGVMQNPRHLVRRRGQEARLRCSPMKGHSHVYWYRQLPEEGLKFMVYLQKENIIDESGMPKERFSAEFPKEGPSILRIQQVVRGDSAAYFCASSPYLQEQETQYFGPGTRLLVL.

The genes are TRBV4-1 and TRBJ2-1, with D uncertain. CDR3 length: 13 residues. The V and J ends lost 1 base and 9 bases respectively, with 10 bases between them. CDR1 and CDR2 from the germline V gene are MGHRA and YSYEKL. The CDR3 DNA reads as TGCGCCAGCAGCCAAGGCCAACCGAGTGAGCAGTTCTTC. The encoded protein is CASSQGQPSEQFF.

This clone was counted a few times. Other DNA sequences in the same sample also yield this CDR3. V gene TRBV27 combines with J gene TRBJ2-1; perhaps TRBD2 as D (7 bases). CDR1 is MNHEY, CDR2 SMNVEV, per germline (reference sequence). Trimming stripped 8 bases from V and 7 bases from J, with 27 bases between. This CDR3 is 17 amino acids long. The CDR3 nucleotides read TGTGCCAGCCGGGGGGCCGAGGGGGGGATCCTTCTGAATGAGCAGTTCTTC. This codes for CASRGAEGGILLNEQFF.

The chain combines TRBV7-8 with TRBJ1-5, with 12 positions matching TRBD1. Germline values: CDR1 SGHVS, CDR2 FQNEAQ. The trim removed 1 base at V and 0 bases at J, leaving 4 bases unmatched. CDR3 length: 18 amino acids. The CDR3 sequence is CASSLEGTGGRSNQPQHF. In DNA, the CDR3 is TGTGCCAGCAGCTTAGAAGGGACAGGGGGCCGTAGCAATCAGCCCCAGCATTTT.

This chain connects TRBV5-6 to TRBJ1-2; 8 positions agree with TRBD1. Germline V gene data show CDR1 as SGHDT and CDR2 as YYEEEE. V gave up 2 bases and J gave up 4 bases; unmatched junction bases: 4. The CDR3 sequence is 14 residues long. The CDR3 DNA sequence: TGTGCCAGCAGCTTTCGCAGGGGGCTCTATGGCTACACCTTC. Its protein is CASSFRRGLYGYTF.

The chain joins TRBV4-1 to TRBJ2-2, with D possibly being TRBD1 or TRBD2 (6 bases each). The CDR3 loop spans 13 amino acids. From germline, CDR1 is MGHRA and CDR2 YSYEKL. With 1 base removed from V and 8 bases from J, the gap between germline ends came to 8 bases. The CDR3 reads CASSQGRGGELFF. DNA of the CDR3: TGCGCCAGCAGCCAAGGGAGGGGGGGGGAGCTGTTTTTT.

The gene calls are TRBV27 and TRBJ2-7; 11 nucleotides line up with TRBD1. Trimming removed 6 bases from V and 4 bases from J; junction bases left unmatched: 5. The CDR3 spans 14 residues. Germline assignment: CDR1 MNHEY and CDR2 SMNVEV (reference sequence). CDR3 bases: TGTGCCAGCAGGAGGACAGGGGGCGCGTACGAGCAGTACTTC. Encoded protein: CASRRTGGAYEQYF.

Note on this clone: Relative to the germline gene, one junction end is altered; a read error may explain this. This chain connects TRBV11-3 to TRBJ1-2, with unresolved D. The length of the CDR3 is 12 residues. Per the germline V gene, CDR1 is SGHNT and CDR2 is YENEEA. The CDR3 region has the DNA TGTGCCAGCAGCTTCGCAACCCGCCCCGGGGTCTTC. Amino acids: CASSFATRPGVF.

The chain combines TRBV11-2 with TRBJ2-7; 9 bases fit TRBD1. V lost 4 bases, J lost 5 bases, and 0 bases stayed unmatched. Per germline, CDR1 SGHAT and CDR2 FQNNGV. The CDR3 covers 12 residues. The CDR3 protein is CASSWDRDEQYF. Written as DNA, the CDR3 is TGTGCCAGCAGCTGGGACAGGGACGAGCAGTACTTC.

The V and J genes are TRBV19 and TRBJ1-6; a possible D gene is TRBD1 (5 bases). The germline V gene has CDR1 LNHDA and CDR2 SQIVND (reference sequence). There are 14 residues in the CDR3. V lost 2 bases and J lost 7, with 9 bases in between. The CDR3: CASSIMGENSPLHF. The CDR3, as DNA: TGTGCCAGTAGTATAATGGGGGAGAATTCACCCCTCCACTTT.

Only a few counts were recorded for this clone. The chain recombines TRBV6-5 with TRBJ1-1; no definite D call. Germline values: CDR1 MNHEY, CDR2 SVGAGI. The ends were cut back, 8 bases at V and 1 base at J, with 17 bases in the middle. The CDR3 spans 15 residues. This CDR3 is CASSTAGESNTEAFF. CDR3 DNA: TGTGCCAGCTCCACCGCCGGGGAGTCGAACACTGAAGCTTTCTTT.

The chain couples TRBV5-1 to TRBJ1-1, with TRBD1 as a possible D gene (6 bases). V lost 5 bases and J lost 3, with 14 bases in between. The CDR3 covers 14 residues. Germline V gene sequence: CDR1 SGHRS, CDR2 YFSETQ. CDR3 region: CASRFQGTDTEAFF. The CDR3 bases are TGCGCCAGCAGGTTCCAGGGGACGGACACTGAAGCTTTCTTT.

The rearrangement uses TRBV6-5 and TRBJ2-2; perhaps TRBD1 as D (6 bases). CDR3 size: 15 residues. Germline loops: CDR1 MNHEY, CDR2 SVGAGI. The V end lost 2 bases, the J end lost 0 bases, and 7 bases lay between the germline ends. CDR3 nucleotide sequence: TGTGCCAGCAGTTACCGACAGGCGAACACCGGGGAGCTGTTTTTT. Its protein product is CASSYRQANTGELFF.

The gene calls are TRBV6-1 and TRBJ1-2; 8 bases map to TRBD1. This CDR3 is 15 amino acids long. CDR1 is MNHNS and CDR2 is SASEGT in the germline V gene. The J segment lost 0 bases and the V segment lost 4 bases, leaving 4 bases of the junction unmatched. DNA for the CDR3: TGTGCCAGCAGTGTTGGACAGGGACCTAACTATGGCTACACCTTC. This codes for CASSVGQGPNYGYTF.

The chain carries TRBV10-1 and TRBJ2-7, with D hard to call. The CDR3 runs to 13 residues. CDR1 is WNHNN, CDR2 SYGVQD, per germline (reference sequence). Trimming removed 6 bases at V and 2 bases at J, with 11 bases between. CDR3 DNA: TGCGCCAGCAGCGCCGGGTCCACCTACGAGCAGTACTTC. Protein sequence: CASSAGSTYEQYF.

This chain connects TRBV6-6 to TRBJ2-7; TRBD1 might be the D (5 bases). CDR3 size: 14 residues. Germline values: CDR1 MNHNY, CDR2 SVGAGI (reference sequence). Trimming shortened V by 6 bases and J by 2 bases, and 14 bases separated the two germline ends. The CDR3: CASRPQGSPYEQYF. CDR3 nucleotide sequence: TGTGCCAGCAGGCCTCAGGGCTCCCCCTACGAGCAGTACTTC.

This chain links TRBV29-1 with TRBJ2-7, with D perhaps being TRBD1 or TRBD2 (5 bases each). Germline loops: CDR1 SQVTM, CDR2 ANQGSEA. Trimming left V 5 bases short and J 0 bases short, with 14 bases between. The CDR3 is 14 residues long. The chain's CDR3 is CSVRSGTNSYEQYF. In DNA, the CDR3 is TGCAGCGTTAGATCAGGGACCAACTCCTACGAGCAGTACTTC.

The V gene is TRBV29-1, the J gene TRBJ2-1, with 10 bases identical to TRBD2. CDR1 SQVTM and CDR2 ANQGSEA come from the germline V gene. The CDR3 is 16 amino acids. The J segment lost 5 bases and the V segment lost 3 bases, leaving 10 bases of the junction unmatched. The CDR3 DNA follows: TGCAGCGTTGAGGGGGCTAGCGGGAGTGTGGACAATGAGCAGTTCTTC. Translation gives CSVEGASGSVDNEQFF.